A single sample is the source of the 7 T cell receptor beta chains below, sequenced in a study of OX40 agonist ivuxolimab in advanced cancers. Libraries were built with the immunoSEQ multiplex PCR assay. TCRdb provides this immuneACCESS table in a form limited to in-frame rearrangements. Some clones are lacking; in checked studies, under half of them reflect an unresolved V gene, and why the rest are absent is not known. The sample yields just under 100,000 clones; less than 95% were counted once. Approximately 0.2% of the sample goes to the ten largest clones. Here the sequenced sample was CD4+ or CD8+ T cells sorted from blood, taken in a trial of the OX40 agonist ivuxolimab. Receptor source: an adult with an advanced solid tumor such as melanoma, head and neck, liver or kidney cancer.

The genes are TRBV28 and TRBJ1-2; D gene ambiguous. The germline V and J ends were trimmed by 4 bases and 8 bases, with 14 bases remaining between them. The germline gives CDR1 MDHEN, CDR2 SYDVKM. The CDR3 sequence is 13 residues long. The CDR3 nucleotides read TGTGCCAGCAGTTATACGGGCACGATGGGCTACACCTTC. Encoded protein: CASSYTGTMGYTF.

V usage is TRBV5-6 and J usage is TRBJ1-2; D might be TRBD1 (6 bases). The CDR3 spans 14 residues. Germline values: CDR1 SGHDT, CDR2 YYEEEE. The V gene lost 4 bases and the J gene lost 8 bases, with 18 bases spanning the gap. For the CDR3, the DNA is TGTGCCAGCAGCCATAGCTACAGGGAGCGGGGCTACACCTTC. Residues: CASSHSYRERGYTF.

The rearrangement joins TRBV19 to TRBJ2-2, with 8 bases matching TRBD1. CDR1 LNHDA and CDR2 SQIVND come from the germline V gene (reference sequence). The CDR3 sequence is 17 residues long. J gave up 5 bases and V 5 bases, and 13 bases lay outside the gene matches. The CDR3 protein is CASSSDPQGARTGELFF. The DNA for the CDR3 is TGTGCCAGTAGTTCCGACCCCCAGGGGGCGCGAACCGGGGAGCTGTTTTTT.

The chain links TRBV7-2 to TRBJ1-6; no definite D call. Deletions cut 0 bases from V and 3 bases from J, with 6 bases between. This CDR3 contains 15 residues. Germline V lookup: CDR1 SGHTA, CDR2 FQGNSA. CDR3 protein: CASSLAGNYNSPLHF. In nucleotides, the CDR3 is TGTGCCAGCAGCTTAGCAGGAAACTATAATTCACCCCTCCACTTT.

This clone showed up just once. V usage is TRBV18 and J usage is TRBJ2-5; 10 bases line up with TRBD1. Germline V gene lookup returns CDR1 KGHSH and CDR2 LQKENI. There are 14 residues in the CDR3. With 2 bases clipped from V and 4 bases from J, the junction kept 1 base outside the gene matches. CDR3 residues: CASSPGDRGETQYF. The CDR3 DNA reads TGTGCCAGCTCACCAGGGGACAGGGGAGAGACCCAGTACTTC. The full variable domain, in which reference TRBV18 and TRBJ2-5 provide the parts outside the CDR3, is NAGVMQNPRHLVRRRGQEARLRCSPMKGHSHVYWYRQLPEEGLKFMVYLQKENIIDESGMPKERFSAEFPKEGPSILRIQQVVRGDSAAYFCASSPGDRGETQYFGPGTRLLVL.

The genes are TRBV6-5 and TRBJ1-6; D ambiguous. Germline CDR1 and CDR2: MNHEY and SVGAGI. The CDR3 is made up of 16 amino acids. The V end lost 0 bases, the J end lost 0 bases, and 6 bases lay between the germline ends. CDR3 nucleotides: TGTGCCAGCAGTTACTCCCAGAGCTCCTATAATTCACCCCTCCACTTT. This sequence encodes CASSYSQSSYNSPLHF.

V and J are TRBV6-5 and TRBJ2-7, with D perhaps matching TRBD1 (8 bases). The CDR3 spans 16 residues. V was trimmed by 0 bases and J by 6 bases, leaving 18 bases between them. Germline assignment: CDR1 MNHEY and CDR2 SVGAGI. This chain's CDR3 is CASSYSYTGGAGEQYF. The CDR3 nucleotides read TGTGCCAGCAGTTACTCGTACACAGGGGGGGCGGGCGAGCAGTACTTC.